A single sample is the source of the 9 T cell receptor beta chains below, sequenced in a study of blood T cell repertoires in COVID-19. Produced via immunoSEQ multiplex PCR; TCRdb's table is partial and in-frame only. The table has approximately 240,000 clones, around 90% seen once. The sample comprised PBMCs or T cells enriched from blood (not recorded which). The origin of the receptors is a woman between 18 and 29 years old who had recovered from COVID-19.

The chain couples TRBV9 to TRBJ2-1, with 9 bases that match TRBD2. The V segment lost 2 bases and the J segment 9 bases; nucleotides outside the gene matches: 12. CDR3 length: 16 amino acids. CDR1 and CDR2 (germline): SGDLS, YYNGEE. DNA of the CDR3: TGTGCCAGCAGCGTCTTAAGCGGGGGGACGTCGGGTGAGCAGTTCTTC. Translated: CASSVLSGGTSGEQFF.

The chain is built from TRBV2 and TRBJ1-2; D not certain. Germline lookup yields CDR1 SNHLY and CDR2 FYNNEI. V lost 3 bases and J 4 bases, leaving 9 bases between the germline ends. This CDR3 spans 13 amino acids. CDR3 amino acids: CASSEASRYGYTF. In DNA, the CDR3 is TGTGCCAGCAGTGAGGCCTCCCGCTATGGCTACACCTTC.

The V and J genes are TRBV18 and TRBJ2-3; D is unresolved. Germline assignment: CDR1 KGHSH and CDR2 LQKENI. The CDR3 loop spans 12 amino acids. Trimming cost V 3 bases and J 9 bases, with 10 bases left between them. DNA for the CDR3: TGTGCCAGCTCACCGGATAGCCACACGCAGTATTTT. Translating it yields CASSPDSHTQYF.

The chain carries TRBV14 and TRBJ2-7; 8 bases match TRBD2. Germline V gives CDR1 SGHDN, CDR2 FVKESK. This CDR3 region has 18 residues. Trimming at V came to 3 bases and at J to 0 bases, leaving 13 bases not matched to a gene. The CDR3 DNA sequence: TGTGCCAGCAGCCACTTAGCGGGATCCACAACCAGCTCCTACGAGCAGTACTTC. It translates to CASSHLAGSTTSSYEQYF. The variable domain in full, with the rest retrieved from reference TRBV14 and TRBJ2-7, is EAGVTQFPSHSVIEKGQTVTLRCDPISGHDNLYWYRRVMGKEIKFLLHFVKESKQDESGMPNNRFLAERTGGTYSTLKVQPAELEDSGVYFCASSHLAGSTTSSYEQYFGPGTRLTVT.

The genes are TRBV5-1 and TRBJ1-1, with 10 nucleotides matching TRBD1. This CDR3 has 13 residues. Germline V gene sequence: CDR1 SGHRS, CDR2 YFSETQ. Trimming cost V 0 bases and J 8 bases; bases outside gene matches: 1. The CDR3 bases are TGCGCCAGCAGCTTGGGGGACAGGGGCGAAGCTTTCTTT. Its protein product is CASSLGDRGEAFF.

In nucleotides, the CDR3 is TGTGCCAGCAGCCAGGGACAGGGGCTCTATGGCTACACCTTC. Encoded protein: CASSQGQGLYGYTF. This rearrangement joins TRBV3-1 (or the pseudogene TRBV3-2) to TRBJ1-2, with TRBD1 matching over 10 bases. Germline CDR1 and CDR2: LGHDT and YNNKEL (reference sequence). The trim removed 3 bases at V and 4 bases at J, leaving 2 bases unmatched. The CDR3 spans 14 residues.

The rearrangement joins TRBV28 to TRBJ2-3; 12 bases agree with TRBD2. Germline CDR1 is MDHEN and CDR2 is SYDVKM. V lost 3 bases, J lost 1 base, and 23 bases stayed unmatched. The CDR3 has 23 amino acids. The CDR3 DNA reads TGTGCCAGCAGTTTCAGTCTCCTGTTCCGCCGGACTAGCGGGAATAATCGCACAGATACGCAGTATTTT. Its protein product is CASSFSLLFRRTSGNNRTDTQYF.

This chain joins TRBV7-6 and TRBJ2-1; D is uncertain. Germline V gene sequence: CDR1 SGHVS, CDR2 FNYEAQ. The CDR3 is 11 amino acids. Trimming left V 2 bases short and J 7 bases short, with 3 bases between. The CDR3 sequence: CASSLSNEQFF. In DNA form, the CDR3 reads TGTGCCAGCAGCTTATCAAATGAGCAGTTCTTC.

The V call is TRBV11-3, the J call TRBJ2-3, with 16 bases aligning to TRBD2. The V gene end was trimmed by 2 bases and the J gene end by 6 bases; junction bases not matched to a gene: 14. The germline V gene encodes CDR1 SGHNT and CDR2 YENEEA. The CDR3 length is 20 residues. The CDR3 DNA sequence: TGTGCCAGCAGCTTACGGGGGACTAGCGGGAGGGCCATAGTTGTCGATACGCAGTATTTT. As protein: CASSLRGTSGRAIVVDTQYF.